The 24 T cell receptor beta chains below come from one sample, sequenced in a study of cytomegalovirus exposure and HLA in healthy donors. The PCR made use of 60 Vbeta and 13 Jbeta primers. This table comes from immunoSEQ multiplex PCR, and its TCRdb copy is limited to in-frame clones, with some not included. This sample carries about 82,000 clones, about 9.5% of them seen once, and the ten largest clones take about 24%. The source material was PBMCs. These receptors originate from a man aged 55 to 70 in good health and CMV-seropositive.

The CDR3 sequence: CASSLGTSSTTQYF. DNA of the CDR3: TGTGCCAGCAGCCTCGGGACTAGCTCGACTACGCAGTATTTT. The rearrangement uses TRBV7-8 and TRBJ2-3; 9 nucleotides agree with TRBD2. V shed 5 bases and J 8 bases; nucleotides not matched to a gene: 8. Germline CDR1 and CDR2: SGHVS and FQNEAQ. The CDR3 runs 14 residues. The complete variable domain, with remaining parts taken from reference TRBV7-8 and TRBJ2-3, reads GAGVSQSPRYKVAKRGQDVALRCDPISGHVSLFWYQQALGQGPEFLTYFQNEAQLDKSGLPSDRFFAERPEGSVSTLKIQRTQQEDSAVYLCASSLGTSSTTQYFGPGTRLTVL.

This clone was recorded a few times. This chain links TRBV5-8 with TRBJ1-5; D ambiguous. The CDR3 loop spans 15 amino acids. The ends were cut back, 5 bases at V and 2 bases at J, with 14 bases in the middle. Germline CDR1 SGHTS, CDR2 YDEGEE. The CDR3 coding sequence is TGTGCCAGCAGTCTGAGACCGAGGGGCAATCAGCCCCAGCATTTT. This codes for CASSLRPRGNQPQHF.

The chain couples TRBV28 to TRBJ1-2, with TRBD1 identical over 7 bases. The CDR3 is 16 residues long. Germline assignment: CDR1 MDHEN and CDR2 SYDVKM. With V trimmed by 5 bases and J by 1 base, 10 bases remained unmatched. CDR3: CASSGRDSPYNYGYTF. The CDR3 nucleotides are TGTGCCAGCAGTGGCCGGGACAGCCCGTATAACTATGGCTACACCTTC.

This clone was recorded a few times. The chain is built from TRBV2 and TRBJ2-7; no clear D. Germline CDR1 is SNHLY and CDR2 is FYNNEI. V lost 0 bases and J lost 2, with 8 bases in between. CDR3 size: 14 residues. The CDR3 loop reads CASSEALGTYEQYV. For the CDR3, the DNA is TGTGCCAGCAGTGAAGCGCTAGGAACCTACGAGCAGTACGTC.

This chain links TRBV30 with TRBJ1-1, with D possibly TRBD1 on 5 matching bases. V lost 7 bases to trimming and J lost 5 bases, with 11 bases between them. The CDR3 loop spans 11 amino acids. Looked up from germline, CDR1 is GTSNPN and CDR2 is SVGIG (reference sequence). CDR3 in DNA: TGTGCCTCGTTCAGGGAAACTGAAGCTTTCTTT. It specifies CASFRETEAFF.

The DNA for the CDR3 is TGTGCCAGCAGCTTGGAGGCTAGAAGCACAGATACGCAGTATTTT. Translating gives CASSLEARSTDTQYF. This rearrangement joins TRBV5-4 to TRBJ2-3; D not resolved. Germline assignment: CDR1 SGHNT and CDR2 YYREEE (reference sequence). This CDR3 has 15 residues. V lost 0 bases, J lost 0 bases, and 8 bases lay in between.

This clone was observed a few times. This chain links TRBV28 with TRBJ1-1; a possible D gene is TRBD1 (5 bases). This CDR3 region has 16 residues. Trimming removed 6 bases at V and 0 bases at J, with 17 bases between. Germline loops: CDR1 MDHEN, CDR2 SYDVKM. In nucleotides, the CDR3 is TGTGCCAGCAGCCCTCCCGCCAGGGCCATGAACACTGAAGCTTTCTTT. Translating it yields CASSPPARAMNTEAFF.

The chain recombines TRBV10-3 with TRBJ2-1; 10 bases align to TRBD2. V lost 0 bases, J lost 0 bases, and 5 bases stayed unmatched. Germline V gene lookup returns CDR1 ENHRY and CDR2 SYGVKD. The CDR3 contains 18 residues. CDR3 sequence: CAISESGSGGASYNEQFF. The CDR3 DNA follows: TGTGCCATCAGTGAGTCGGGGAGCGGGGGGGCCTCCTACAATGAGCAGTTCTTC.

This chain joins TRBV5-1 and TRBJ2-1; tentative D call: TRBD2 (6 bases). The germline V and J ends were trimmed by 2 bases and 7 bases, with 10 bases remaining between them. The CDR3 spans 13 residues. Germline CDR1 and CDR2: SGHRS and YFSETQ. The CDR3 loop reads CASSLSGRNEQFF. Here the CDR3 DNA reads TGCGCCAGCAGCTTAAGCGGGCGGAATGAGCAGTTCTTC.

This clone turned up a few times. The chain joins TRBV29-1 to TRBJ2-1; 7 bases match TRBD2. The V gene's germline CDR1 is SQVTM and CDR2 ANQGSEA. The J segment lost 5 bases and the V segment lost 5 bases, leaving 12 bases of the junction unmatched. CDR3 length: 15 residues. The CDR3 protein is CSVRGRASGNNEQFF. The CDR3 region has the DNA TGCAGCGTTAGGGGAAGAGCTAGCGGTAACAATGAGCAGTTCTTC.

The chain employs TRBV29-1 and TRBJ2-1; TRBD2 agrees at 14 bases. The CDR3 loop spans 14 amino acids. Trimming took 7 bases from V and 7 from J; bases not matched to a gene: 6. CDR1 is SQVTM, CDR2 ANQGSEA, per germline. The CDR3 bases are TGCAGCGGCCGGGGGACTAGCGGGAGTAATGAGCAGTTCTTC. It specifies CSGRGTSGSNEQFF.

CDR3 coding DNA: TGCGCCAGCAGTTCTCCGGAGATCTACGAGCAGTACTTC. Translated, it gives CASSSPEIYEQYF. The chain joins TRBV5-1 to TRBJ2-7, with no clear D. The CDR3 spans 13 residues. The ends were cut back, 5 bases at V and 3 bases at J, with 12 bases in the middle. Germline V CDR1 and CDR2: SGHRS, YFSETQ.

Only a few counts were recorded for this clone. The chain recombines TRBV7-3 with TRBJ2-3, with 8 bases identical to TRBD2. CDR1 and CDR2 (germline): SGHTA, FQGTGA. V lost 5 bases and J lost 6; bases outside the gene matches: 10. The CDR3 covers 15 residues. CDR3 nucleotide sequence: TGTGCCAGCAGCCCGTTTAGCGGGGCGGGGGATACGCAGTATTTT. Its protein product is CASSPFSGAGDTQYF.

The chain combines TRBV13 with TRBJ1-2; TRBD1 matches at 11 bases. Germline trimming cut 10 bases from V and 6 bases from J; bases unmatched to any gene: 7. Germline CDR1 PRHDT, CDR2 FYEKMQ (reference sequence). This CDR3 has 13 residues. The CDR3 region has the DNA TGTGCCACTGGACAGGGGGCTTCTCATGGCTACACCTTC. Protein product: CATGQGASHGYTF.

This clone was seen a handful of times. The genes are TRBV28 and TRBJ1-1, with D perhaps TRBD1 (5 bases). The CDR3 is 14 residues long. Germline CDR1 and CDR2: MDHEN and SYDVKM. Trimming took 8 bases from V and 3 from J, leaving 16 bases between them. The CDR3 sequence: CASGEGPIHTEAFF. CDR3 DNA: TGTGCCAGCGGGGAGGGGCCGATCCACACTGAAGCTTTCTTT.

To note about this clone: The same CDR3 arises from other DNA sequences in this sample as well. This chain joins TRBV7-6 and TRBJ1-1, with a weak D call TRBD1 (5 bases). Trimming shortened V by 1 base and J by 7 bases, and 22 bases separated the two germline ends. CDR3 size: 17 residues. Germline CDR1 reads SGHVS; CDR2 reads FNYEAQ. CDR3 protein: CASSLESGGSQYGEAFF. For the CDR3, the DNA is TGTGCCAGCAGCTTAGAGTCGGGGGGGTCCCAATATGGTGAAGCTTTCTTT.

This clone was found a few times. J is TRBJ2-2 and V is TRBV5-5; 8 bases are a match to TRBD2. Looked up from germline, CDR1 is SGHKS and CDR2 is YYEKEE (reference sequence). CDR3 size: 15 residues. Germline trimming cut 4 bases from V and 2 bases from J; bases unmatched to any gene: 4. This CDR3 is CASSREGPNTGELFF. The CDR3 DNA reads TGTGCCAGCAGCCGGGAGGGGCCAAACACCGGGGAGCTGTTTTTT.

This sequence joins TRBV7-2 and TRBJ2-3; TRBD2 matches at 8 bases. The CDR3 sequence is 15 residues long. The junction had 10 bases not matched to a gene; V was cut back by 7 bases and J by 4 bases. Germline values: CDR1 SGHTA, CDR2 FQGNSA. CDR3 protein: CASTPGLAGADTQYF. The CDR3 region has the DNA TGTGCCAGCACCCCAGGACTAGCTGGCGCAGATACGCAGTATTTT.

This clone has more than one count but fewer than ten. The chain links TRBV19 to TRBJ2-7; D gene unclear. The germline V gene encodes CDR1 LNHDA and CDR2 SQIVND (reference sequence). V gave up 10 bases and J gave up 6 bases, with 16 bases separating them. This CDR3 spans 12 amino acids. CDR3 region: CATGNGPGEQYF. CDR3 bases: TGTGCCACCGGCAACGGCCCAGGCGAGCAGTACTTC.

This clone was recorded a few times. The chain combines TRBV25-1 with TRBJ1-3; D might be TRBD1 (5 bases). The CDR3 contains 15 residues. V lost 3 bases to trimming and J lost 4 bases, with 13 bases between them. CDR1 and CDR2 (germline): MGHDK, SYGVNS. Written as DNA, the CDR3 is TGTGCCAGCAGTGACCACAGGAGGGTCGGAAACACCATATATTTT. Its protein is CASSDHRRVGNTIYF.

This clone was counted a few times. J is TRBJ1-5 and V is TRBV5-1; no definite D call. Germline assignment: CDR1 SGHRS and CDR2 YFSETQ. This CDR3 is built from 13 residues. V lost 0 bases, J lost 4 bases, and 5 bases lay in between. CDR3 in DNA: TGCGCCAGCAGCTTGGAACAGAATCAGCCCCAGCATTTT. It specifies CASSLEQNQPQHF.

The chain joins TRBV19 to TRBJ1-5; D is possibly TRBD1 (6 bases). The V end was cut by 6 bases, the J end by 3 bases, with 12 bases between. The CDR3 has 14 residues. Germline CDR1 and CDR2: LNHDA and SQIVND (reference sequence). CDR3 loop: CASRETGSNQPQHF. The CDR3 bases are TGTGCCAGTAGAGAAACAGGGTCCAATCAGCCCCAGCATTTT.

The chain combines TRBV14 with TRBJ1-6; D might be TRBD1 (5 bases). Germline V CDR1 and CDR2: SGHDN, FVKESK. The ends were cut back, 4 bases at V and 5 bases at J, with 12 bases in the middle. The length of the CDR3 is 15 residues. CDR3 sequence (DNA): TGTGCCAGCAGCCGGGCGCGACAGAATAATTCACCCCTCCACTTT. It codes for CASSRARQNNSPLHF.

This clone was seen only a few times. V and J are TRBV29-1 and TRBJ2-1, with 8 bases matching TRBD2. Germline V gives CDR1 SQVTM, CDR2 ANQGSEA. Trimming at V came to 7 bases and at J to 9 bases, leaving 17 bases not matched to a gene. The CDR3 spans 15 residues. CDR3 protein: CSAAQVIAGQSEQFF. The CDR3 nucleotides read TGCAGCGCGGCCCAGGTAATAGCGGGACAAAGTGAGCAGTTCTTC.